Below are 13 T cell receptor beta chains sequenced from a single sample in a study of CD39 and CD103 CD8 tumor-infiltrating T cells. Clones were read by immunoSEQ multiplex PCR, and TCRdb kept only the in-frame ones, dropping some. The sample lists about 15,000 clones; about nine tenths were seen once. The specimen sequenced was CD8+ T cells sorted from blood. Subset meaning: total memory CD8 T cells (CD45RA-CCR7+/-) from blood or uninvolved lymph node. Source of these receptors: a human donor with head and neck squamous cell carcinoma.

The J gene is TRBJ1-2, the V gene TRBV27; D call uncertain. V lost 5 bases and J 2 bases, leaving 27 bases between the germline ends. Germline V gives CDR1 MNHEY, CDR2 SMNVEV (reference sequence). This CDR3 is 19 amino acids long. The CDR3, as DNA: TGTGCCAGCAGTCCTTTCTCAAGAGCGTCATCTCTTAAAAACTATGGCTACACCTTC. Translated: CASSPFSRASSLKNYGYTF.

The chain couples TRBV13 to TRBJ2-7; perhaps TRBD1 as D (6 bases). This CDR3 contains 14 residues. Trimming pared 6 bases from V and 3 bases from J, leaving 15 bases between. Germline CDR1 PRHDT, CDR2 FYEKMQ (reference sequence). The CDR3 DNA is TGTGCCAGCAGTTCGCAGGGGACGATCTACGAGCAGTACTTC. Its protein product is CASSSQGTIYEQYF. Based on the CDR3 plus reference TRBV13 and TRBJ2-7, the full variable domain is AAGVIQSPRHLIKEKRETATLKCYPIPRHDTVYWYQQGPGQDPQFLISFYEKMQSDKGSIPDRFSAQQFSDYHSELNMSSLELGDSALYFCASSSQGTIYEQYFGPGTRLTVT.

The chain joins TRBV19 to TRBJ1-1; 8 bases are shared with TRBD1. Germline values: CDR1 LNHDA, CDR2 SQIVND (reference sequence). V was clipped by 2 bases and J by 5 bases; unmatched bases: 1. The CDR3 is made up of 13 amino acids. The CDR3 here is CASSITGGTEAFF. CDR3 nucleotide sequence: TGTGCCAGTAGTATAACAGGGGGGACTGAAGCTTTCTTT.

This clone was detected once. The chain uses TRBV6-5 and TRBJ2-1, with a weak D call TRBD1 (5 bases). CDR3 length: 12 amino acids. Looked up from germline, CDR1 is MNHEY and CDR2 is SVGAGI. The V gene lost 6 bases and the J gene lost 7 bases, with 10 bases spanning the gap. Here the CDR3 DNA reads TGTGCCAGCAGCCGCCAGGGTAATGAGCAGTTCTTC. This encodes CASSRQGNEQFF.

The J gene is TRBJ1-6, the V gene TRBV5-6; perhaps TRBD1 as D (5 bases). This CDR3 has 17 residues. Germline assignment: CDR1 SGHDT and CDR2 YYEEEE. V lost 0 bases to trimming and J lost 6 bases, with 16 bases between them. CDR3 protein: CASSLGTTVGGNSPLHF. CDR3 bases: TGTGCCAGCAGCTTGGGGACGACAGTGGGCGGTAATTCACCCCTCCACTTT. Looking up the rest from reference TRBV5-6 and TRBJ1-6 gives the full variable domain: DAGVTQSPTHLIKTRGQQVTLRCSPKSGHDTVSWYQQALGQGPQFIFQYYEEEERQRGNFPDRFSGHQFPNYSSELNVNALLLGDSALYLCASSLGTTVGGNSPLHFGNGTRLTVT.

The chain has TRBV6-6 and TRBJ1-1; D is possibly TRBD1 (5 bases). This CDR3 comprises 13 residues. Per the germline V gene, CDR1 is MNHNY and CDR2 is SVGAGI (reference sequence). Trimming took off 8 bases at V and 0 bases at J, with 10 bases between the two ends. CDR3 sequence (DNA): TGTGCCAGCGCGGGACGGATGAACACTGAAGCTTTCTTT. It yields the protein CASAGRMNTEAFF.

In this sample, this clone turned up once. The rearrangement links TRBV13 to TRBJ2-3, with TRBD2 matching over 12 bases. The V segment lost 6 bases and the J segment 4 bases; nucleotides outside the gene matches: 8. Germline assignment: CDR1 PRHDT and CDR2 FYEKMQ (reference sequence). This CDR3 has 16 amino acids. The CDR3 DNA is TGTGCCAGCAGGGCACAGACTAGCGGGGGCTCAGATACGCAGTATTTT. Encoded protein: CASRAQTSGGSDTQYF.

This sequence joins TRBV11-2 and TRBJ1-1; D is unclear. Trimming took off 1 base at V and 1 base at J, with 4 bases between the two ends. This CDR3 is 13 amino acids long. CDR1 and CDR2 (germline): SGHAT, FQNNGV. The CDR3 sequence: CASSLGGNTEAFF. Here the CDR3 DNA reads TGTGCCAGCAGCTTAGGAGGGAACACTGAAGCTTTCTTT.

The table lists this clone with a few counts. The gene calls are TRBV2 and TRBJ2-5, with D perhaps TRBD2 (5 bases). The V gene lost 6 bases and the J gene lost 1 base, with 9 bases spanning the gap. Per germline, CDR1 SNHLY and CDR2 FYNNEI. The CDR3 runs to 13 residues. Written as DNA, the CDR3 is TGTGCCAGCAGATTAAGCGGCCAAGAGACCCAGTACTTC. Amino acids: CASRLSGQETQYF.

The chain joins TRBV5-6 to TRBJ2-7; D perhaps matches TRBD1 (5 bases). The CDR3 has 13 amino acids. The V end was cut by 3 bases, the J end by 4 bases, with 11 bases between. The germline CDR1 and CDR2 sequences are SGHDT and YYEEEE. This chain's CDR3 is CASSWGGYYEQYF. The CDR3, as DNA: TGTGCCAGCAGCTGGGGCGGTTATTACGAGCAGTACTTC.

The rearrangement links TRBV28 to TRBJ2-6; D is undetermined. Per the germline V gene, CDR1 is MDHEN and CDR2 is SYDVKM. The V and J ends lost 8 bases and 2 bases respectively, with 4 bases between them. The CDR3 runs 12 residues. This CDR3 is CASLTGANVLTF. The CDR3 nucleotides read TGTGCCAGCCTAACTGGGGCCAACGTCCTGACTTTC.

This clone appeared once. The V gene is TRBV5-4, the J gene TRBJ1-1; D possibly corresponds to TRBD1 (6 bases). The germline V gene has CDR1 SGHNT and CDR2 YYREEE (reference sequence). The CDR3 runs to 16 residues. Trimming stripped 4 bases from V and 5 bases from J, with 21 bases between. The CDR3 coding sequence is TGTGCCAGCAGCCCGTTGAGGGGGGCAGAAAAAACTGAAGCTTTCTTT. It is translated as CASSPLRGAEKTEAFF.

The chain couples TRBV19 to TRBJ1-1; a possible D gene is TRBD1 (5 bases). Germline lookup yields CDR1 LNHDA and CDR2 SQIVND (reference sequence). The V and J ends lost 2 bases and 3 bases respectively, with 16 bases between them. The CDR3 runs to 16 residues. CDR3 protein: CASSIIGQGEDTEAFF. The CDR3 coding sequence is TGTGCCAGTAGTATAATTGGGCAGGGCGAGGACACTGAAGCTTTCTTT.